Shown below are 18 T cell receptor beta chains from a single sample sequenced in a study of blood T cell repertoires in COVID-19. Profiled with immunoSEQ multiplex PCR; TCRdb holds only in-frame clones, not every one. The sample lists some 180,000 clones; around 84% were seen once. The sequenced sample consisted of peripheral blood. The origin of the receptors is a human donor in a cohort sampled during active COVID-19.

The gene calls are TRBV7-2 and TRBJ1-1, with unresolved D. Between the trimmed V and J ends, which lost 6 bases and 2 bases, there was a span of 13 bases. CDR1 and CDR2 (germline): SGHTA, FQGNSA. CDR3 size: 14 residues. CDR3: CASSPSTENTEAFF. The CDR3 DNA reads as TGTGCCAGCAGTCCAAGTACAGAAAACACTGAAGCTTTCTTT.

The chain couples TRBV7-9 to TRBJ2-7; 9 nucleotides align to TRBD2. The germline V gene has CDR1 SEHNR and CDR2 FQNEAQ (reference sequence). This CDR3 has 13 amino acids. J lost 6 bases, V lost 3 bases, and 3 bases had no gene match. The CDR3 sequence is CASSFTSGFEQYF. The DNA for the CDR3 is TGTGCCAGCAGCTTTACTAGCGGGTTCGAGCAGTACTTC.

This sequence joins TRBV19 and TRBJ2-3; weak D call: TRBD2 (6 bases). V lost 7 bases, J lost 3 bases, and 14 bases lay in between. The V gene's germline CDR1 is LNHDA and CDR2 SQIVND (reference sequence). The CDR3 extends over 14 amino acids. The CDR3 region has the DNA TGTGCCAGTACCCAACGGGAGTTGACAGATACGCAGTATTTT. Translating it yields CASTQRELTDTQYF.

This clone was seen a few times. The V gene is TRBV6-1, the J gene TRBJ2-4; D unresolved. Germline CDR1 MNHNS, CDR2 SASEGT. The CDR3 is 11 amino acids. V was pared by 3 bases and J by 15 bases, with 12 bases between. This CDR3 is CASSDLAVPYF. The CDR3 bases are TGTGCCAGCAGTGATCTGGCGGTACCGTACTTC.

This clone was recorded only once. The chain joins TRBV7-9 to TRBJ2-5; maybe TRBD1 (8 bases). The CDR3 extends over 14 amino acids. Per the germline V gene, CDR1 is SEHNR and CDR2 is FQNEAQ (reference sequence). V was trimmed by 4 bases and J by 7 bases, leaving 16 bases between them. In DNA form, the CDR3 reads TGTGCCAGCAGCTCACAGGGGGGGACGGGGACCCAGTACTTC. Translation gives CASSSQGGTGTQYF.

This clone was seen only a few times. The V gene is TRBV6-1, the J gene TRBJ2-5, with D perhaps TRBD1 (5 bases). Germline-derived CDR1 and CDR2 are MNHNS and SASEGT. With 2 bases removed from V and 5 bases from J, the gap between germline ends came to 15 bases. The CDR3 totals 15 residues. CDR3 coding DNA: TGTGCCAGCAGTGAAATATGGGGCATCAGGGAGACCCAGTACTTC. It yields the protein CASSEIWGIRETQYF.

Here the CDR3 reads CASRSSGSYNEQFF. The DNA of the CDR3 is TGCGCCAGCAGGTCTAGCGGTAGCTACAATGAGCAGTTCTTC. This chain joins TRBV5-1 and TRBJ2-1, with TRBD2 matching 7 bases. The CDR3 runs to 14 residues. V lost 5 bases to trimming and J lost 3 bases; unmatched junction nucleotides: 5. The germline V gene encodes CDR1 SGHRS and CDR2 YFSETQ.

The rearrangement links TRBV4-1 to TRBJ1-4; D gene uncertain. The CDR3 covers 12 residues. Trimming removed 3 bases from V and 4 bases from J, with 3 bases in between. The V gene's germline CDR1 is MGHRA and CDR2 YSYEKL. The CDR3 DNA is TGCGCCAGCAGCCAGAGTAATGAAAAACTGTTTTTT. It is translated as CASSQSNEKLFF.

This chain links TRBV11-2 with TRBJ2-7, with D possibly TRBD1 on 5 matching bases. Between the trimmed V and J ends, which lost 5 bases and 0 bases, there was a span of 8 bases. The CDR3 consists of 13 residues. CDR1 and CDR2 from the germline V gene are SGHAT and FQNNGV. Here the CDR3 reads CASSQGFSYEQYF. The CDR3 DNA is TGTGCCAGCAGCCAGGGCTTCTCCTACGAGCAGTACTTC.

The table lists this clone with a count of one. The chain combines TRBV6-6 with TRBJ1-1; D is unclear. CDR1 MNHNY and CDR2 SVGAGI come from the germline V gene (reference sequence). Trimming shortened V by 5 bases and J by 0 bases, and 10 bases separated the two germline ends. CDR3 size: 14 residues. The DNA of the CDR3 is TGTGCCAGCAGTCCCCATTCGGTGAACACTGAAGCTTTCTTT. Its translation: CASSPHSVNTEAFF.

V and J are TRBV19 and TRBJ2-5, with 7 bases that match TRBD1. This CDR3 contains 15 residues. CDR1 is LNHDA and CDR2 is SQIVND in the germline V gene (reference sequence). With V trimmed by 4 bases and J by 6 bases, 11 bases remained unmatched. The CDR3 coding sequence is TGTGCCAGTAGTACCCTGACAGGGTTCGCAAAGACCCAGTACTTC. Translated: CASSTLTGFAKTQYF.

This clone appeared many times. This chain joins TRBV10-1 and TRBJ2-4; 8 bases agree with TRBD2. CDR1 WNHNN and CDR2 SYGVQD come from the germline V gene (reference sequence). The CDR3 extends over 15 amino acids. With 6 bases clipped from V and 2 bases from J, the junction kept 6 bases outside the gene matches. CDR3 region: CASSKREPTKNIQYF. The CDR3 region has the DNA TGCGCCAGCAGCAAGCGGGAGCCGACCAAAAACATTCAGTACTTC.

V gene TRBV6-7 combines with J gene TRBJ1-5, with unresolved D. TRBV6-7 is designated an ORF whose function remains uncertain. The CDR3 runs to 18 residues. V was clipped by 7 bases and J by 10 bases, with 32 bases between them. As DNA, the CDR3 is TGTGCCAGCATCCCGAGCTGGAATAGCAAGATCAGATGGCGACCCCAGCATTTT. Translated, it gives CASIPSWNSKIRWRPQHF.

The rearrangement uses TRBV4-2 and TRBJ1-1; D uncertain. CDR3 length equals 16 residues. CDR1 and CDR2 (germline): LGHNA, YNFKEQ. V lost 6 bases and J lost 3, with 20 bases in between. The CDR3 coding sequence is TGTGCCAGCAGGCCTGGGAGTTTTGGGGAGGACACTGAAGCTTTCTTT. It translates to CASRPGSFGEDTEAFF.

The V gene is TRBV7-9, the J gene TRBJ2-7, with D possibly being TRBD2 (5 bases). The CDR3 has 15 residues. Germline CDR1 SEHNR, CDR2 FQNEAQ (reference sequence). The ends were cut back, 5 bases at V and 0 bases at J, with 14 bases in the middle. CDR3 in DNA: TGTGCCAGCAGCCCGGGCCGAGAGGGCTCCTACGAGCAGTACTTC. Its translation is CASSPGREGSYEQYF.

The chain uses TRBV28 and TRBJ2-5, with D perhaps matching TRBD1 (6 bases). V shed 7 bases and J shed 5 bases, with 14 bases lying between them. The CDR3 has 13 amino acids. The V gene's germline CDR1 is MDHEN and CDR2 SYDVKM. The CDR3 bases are TGTGCCAGCACTGGGGGCGCCGGGGAGACCCAGTACTTC. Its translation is CASTGGAGETQYF.

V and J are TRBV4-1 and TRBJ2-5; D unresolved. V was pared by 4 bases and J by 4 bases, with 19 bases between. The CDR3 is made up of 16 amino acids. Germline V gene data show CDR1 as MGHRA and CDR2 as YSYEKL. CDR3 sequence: CASSPAGRYIIETQYF. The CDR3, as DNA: TGCGCCAGCAGCCCTGCCGGCAGGTATATAATAGAGACCCAGTACTTC.

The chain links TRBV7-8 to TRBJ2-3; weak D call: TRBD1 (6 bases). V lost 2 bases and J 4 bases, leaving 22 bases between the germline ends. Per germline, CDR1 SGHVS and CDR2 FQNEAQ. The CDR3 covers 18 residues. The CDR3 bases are TGTGCCAGCAGCTTAACCCCGCGCAGGGGCGCTTTCGCAGATACGCAGTATTTT. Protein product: CASSLTPRRGAFADTQYF.